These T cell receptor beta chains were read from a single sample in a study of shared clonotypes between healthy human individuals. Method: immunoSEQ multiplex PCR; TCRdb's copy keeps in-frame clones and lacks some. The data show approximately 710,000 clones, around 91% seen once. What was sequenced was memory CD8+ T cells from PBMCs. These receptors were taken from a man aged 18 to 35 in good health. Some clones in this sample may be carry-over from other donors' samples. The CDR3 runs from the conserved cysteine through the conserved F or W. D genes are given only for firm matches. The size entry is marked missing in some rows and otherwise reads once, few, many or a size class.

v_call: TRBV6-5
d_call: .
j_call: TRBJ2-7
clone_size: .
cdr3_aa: CASSFAGPLYEQYF
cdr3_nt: TGTGCCAGCAGTTTCGCCGGGCCTCTCTACGAGCAGTACTTC

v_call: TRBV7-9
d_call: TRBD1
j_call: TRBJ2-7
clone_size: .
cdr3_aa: CASSLTGFEQYF
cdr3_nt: TGTGCCAGCAGCCTGACAGGGTTTGAGCAGTACTTC

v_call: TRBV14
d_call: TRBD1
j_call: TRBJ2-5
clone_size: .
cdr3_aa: CASSLAQGARQYF
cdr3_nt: TGTGCCAGCAGCCTCGCACAGGGGGCGAGGCAGTACTTC

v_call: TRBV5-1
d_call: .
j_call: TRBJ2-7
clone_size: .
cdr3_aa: CASSLTPRMAYEQYF
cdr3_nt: TGCGCCAGCAGCTTGACGCCAAGGATGGCTTACGAGCAGTACTTC

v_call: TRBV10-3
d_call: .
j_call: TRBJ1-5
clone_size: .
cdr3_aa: CAISEAGYRQPQHF
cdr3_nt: TGTGCCATCAGTGAGGCGGGTTACCGTCAGCCCCAGCATTTT

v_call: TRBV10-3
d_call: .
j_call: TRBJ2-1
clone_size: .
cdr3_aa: CAISEVESRNEQFF
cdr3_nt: TGTGCCATCAGTGAGGTGGAATCGAGGAATGAGCAGTTCTTC

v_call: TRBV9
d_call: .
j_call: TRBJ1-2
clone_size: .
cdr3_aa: CASSPPWGGRNYGYTF
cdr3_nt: TGTGCCAGCAGCCCCCCCTGGGGAGGGCGCAACTATGGCTACACCTTC

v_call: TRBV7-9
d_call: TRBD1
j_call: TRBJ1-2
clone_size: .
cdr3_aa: CASSHVTGDGGYTF
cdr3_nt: TGTGCCAGCAGCCATGTCACAGGGGACGGTGGCTACACCTTC

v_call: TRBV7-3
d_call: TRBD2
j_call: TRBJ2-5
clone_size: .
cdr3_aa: CASSLTGGSPQETQYF
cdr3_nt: TGTGCCAGCAGCTTAACGGGCGGGAGTCCTCAAGAGACCCAGTACTTC

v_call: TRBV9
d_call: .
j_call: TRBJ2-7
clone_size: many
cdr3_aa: CASSPFQSSYEQYF
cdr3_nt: TGTGCCAGCAGCCCGTTTCAGAGCTCCTACGAGCAGTACTTC

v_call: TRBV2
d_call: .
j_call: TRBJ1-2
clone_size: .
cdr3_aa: CASSGGQDYGYTF
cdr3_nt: TGTGCCAGCAGTGGGGGTCAGGACTATGGCTACACCTTC

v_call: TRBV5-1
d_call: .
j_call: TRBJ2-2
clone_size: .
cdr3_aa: CASSPGGELFF
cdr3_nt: TGCGCCAGCAGCCCGGGTGGGGAGCTGTTTTTT

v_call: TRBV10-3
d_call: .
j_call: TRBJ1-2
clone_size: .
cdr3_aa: CAISGDTIYGYTF
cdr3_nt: TGTGCCATCAGTGGGGACACCATCTATGGCTACACCTTC

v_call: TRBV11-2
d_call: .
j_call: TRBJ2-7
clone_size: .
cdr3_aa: CASSFSGFYEQYF
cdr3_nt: TGTGCCAGCAGCTTCTCGGGGTTCTACGAGCAGTACTTC

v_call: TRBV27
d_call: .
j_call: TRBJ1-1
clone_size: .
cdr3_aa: CASSPIMDTEAFF
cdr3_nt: TGTGCCAGCAGCCCTATTATGGACACTGAAGCTTTCTTT

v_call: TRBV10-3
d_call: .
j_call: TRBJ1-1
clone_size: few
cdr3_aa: CAISESRGNTEAFF
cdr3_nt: TGTGCCATCAGTGAGTCGAGGGGTAACACTGAAGCTTTCTTT

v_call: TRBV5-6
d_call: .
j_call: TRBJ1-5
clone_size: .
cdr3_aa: CASSLASGQPQHF
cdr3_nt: TGTGCCAGCAGCTTGGCCTCGGGCCAGCCCCAGCATTTT

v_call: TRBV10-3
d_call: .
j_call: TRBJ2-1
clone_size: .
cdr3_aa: CAISGLGLRGHNEQFF
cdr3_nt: TGTGCCATCAGTGGCCTGGGACTCCGGGGCCACAATGAGCAGTTCTTC

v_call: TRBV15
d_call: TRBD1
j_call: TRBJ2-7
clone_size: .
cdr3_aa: CATSGGQGSYEQYF
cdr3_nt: TGTGCCACCAGCGGGGGACAGGGCTCCTACGAGCAGTACTTC

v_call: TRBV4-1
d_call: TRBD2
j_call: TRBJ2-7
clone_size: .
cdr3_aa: CASSQDASGSWYEQYF
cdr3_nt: TGCGCCAGCAGCCAAGATGCGAGCGGGAGTTGGTACGAGCAGTACTTC

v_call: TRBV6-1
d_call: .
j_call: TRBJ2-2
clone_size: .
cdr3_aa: CASSEAVFNSLRGELFF
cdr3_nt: TGTGCCAGCAGTGAAGCCGTTTTTAATTCACTTAGGGGGGAGCTGTTTTTT

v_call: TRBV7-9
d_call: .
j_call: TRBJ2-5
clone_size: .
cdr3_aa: CASSLTDIETQYF
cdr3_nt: TGTGCCAGCAGCCTAACAGACATAGAGACCCAGTACTTC

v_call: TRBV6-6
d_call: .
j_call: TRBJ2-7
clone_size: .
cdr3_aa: CASERGRSYEQYF
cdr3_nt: TGTGCCAGCGAACGGGGCAGGTCCTACGAGCAGTACTTC

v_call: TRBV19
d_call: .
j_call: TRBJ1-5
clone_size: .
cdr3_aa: CASSIVVYSNQPQHF
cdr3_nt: TGTGCCAGTAGTATCGTGGTCTATAGCAATCAGCCCCAGCATTTT

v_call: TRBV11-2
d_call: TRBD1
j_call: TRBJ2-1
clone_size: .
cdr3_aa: CASSPGQDRFYNEQFF
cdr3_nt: TGTGCCAGCAGCCCCGGACAGGACAGATTTTACAATGAGCAGTTCTTC

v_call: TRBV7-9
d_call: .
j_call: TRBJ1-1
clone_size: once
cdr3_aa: CAGNSGSTEAFF
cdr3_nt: TGTGCCGGCAATTCGGGGAGCACTGAAGCTTTCTTT

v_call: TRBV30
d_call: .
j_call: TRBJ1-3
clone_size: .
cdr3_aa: CAWSGMDSVSGNTIYF
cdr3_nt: TGTGCCTGGAGCGGAATGGACAGTGTATCTGGAAACACCATATATTTT

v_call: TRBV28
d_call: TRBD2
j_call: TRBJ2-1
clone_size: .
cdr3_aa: CASSPLAGGGVDEQFF
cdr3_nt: TGTGCCAGCAGTCCCCTTGCGGGAGGGGGGGTGGATGAGCAGTTCTTC

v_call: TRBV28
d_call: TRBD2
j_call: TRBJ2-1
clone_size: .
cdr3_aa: CASSLNPGTNNEQFF
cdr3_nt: TGTGCCAGCAGTTTAAACCCCGGGACTAACAATGAGCAGTTCTTC

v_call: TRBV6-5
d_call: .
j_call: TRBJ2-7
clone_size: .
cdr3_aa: CASSYRPTLSYEQYF
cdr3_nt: TGTGCCAGCAGTTACCGCCCCACCCTCTCCTACGAGCAGTACTTC

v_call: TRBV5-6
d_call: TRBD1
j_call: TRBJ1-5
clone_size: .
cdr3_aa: CASSLWGQAYNQPQHF
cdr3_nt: TGTGCCAGCAGCTTATGGGGACAGGCCTACAATCAGCCCCAGCATTTT

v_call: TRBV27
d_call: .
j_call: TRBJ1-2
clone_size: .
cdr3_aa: CASSLSNFNPALIYGYTF
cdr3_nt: TGTGCCAGCAGTTTATCGAACTTCAATCCTGCCCTGATTTATGGCTACACCTTC

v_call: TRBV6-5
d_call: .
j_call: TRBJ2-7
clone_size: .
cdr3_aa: CASSSGVKDDEQYF
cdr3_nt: TGTGCCAGCAGTTCGGGGGTTAAGGATGACGAGCAGTACTTC